The clone carrying this TCR beta chain was detected a few times. Method: immunoSEQ multiplex PCR; TCRdb's copy keeps in-frame clones and lacks some. The sample records some 180,000 clones, roughly 88% being singletons. The data were taken from a study of blood T cell repertoires in COVID-19. About the research overall: Sample material is recorded as cDNA or gDNA derived from T cells, B-cell-depleted T cells, or PBMCs.

The ends were cut back, 3 bases at V and 4 bases at J, with 19 bases in the middle. Germline CDR1 SGHKS, CDR2 YYEKEE (reference sequence). The CDR3 is 16 amino acids. The sequence derives from a woman in her thirties or forties with COVID-19, enrolled during active disease. Sequencing was done on a sample of peripheral blood. The chain is built from TRBV5-5 and TRBJ1-1, with D perhaps TRBD1 (5 bases). The CDR3 loop is CASSSIPGPGGTEAFF. The CDR3 region has the DNA TGTGCCAGCAGCTCGATACCAGGGCCGGGGGGCACTGAAGCTTTCTTT.